This T cell receptor (beta chain) came from a study of T cell responses to AZD1222 COVID-19 vaccine. Turning to this clone: Its target is not known.

Germline loops: CDR1 SGHTA, CDR2 FQGTGA. This CDR3 is built from 12 residues. J lost 8 bases, V lost 3 bases, and 1 base had no gene match. Sequencing used immunoSEQ multiplex PCR; TCRdb keeps in-frame clones, though not all of them. The sample records around 100,000 clones, around 83% being singletons. Study-wide results and caveats: Females made up more of the donors, who were largely white British, and clonal diversity may have come out too low. A rise in Spike-specific TCR breadth and depth followed two AZD1222 doses.

This specimen consisted of peripheral blood, obtained on day 0 of AZD1222 vaccination. The receptor's source is an adult in good health. The chain joins TRBV7-3 to TRBJ2-1; 7 nucleotides line up with TRBD2. CDR3 DNA: TGTGCCAGCAGCTTTGGGGGGGATGAGCAGTTCTTC. This codes for CASSFGGDEQFF.